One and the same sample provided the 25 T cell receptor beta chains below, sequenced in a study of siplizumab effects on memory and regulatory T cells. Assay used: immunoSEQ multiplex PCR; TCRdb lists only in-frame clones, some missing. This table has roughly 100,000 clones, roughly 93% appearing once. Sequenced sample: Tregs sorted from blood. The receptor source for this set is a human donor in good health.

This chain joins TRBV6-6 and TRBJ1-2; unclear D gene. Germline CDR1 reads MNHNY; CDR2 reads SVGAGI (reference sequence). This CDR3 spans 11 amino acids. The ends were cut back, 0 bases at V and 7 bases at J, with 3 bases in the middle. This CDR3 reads CASSYSAGYTF. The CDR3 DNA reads TGTGCCAGCAGTTACTCGGCTGGCTACACCTTC.

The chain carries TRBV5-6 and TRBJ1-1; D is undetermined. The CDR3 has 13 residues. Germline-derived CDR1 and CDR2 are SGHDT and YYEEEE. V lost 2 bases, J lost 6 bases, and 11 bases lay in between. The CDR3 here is CASSFFRRSEAFF. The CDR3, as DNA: TGTGCCAGCAGCTTCTTTCGGAGATCTGAAGCTTTCTTT.

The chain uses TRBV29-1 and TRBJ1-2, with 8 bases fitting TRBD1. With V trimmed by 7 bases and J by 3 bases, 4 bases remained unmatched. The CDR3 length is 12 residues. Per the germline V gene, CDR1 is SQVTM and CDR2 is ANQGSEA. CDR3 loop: CSAEGQDYGYTF. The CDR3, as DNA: TGCAGCGCAGAGGGACAGGACTATGGCTACACCTTC.

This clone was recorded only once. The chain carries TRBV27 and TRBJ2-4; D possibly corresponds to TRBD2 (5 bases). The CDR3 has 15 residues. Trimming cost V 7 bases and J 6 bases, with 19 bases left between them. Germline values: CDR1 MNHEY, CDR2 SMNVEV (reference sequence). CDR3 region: CASTTIRGIGNIQYF. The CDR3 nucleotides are TGTGCCAGCACCACCATTCGGGGAATTGGAAACATTCAGTACTTC.

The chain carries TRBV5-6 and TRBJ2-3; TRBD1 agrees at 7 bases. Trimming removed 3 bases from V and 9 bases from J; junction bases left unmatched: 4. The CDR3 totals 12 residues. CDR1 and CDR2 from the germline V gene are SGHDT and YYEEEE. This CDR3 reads CASSSAQGTQYF. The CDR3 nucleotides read TGTGCCAGCAGCTCCGCACAGGGGACGCAGTATTTT.

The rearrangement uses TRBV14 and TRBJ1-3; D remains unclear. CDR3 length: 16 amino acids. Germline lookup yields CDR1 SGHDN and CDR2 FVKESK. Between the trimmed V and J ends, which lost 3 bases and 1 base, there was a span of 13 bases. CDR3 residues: CASSHLGSFSGNTIYF. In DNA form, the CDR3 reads TGTGCCAGCAGCCACCTGGGGAGTTTTTCTGGAAACACCATATATTTT.

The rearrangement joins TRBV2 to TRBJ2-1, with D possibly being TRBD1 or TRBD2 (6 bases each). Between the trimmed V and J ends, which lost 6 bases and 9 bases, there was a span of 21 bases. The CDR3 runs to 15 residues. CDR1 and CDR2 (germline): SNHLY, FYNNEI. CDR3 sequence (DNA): TGTGCCAGCAGCCCGGGGGCAGGGTGGAGAGGTGAGCAGTTCTTC. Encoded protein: CASSPGAGWRGEQFF.

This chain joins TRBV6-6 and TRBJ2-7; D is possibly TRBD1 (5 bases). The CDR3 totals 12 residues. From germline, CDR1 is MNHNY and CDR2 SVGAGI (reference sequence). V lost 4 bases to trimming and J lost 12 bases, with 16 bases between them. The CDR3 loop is CASSWLQELRYF. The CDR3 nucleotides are TGTGCCAGCAGTTGGCTACAGGAACTTCGGTACTTC.

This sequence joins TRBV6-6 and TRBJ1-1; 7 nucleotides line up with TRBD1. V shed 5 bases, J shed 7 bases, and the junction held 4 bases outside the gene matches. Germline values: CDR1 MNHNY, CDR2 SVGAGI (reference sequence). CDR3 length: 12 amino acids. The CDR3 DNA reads TGTGCCAGCAGTCGGACAGGCGATGAAGCTTTCTTT. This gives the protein CASSRTGDEAFF.

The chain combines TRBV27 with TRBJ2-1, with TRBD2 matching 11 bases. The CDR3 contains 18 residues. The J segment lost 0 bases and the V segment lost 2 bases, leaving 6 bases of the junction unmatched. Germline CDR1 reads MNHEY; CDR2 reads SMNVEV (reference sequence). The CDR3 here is CASSLRTSGYSSYNEQFF. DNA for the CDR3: TGTGCCAGCAGTTTAAGGACTAGCGGGTACAGCTCCTACAATGAGCAGTTCTTC.

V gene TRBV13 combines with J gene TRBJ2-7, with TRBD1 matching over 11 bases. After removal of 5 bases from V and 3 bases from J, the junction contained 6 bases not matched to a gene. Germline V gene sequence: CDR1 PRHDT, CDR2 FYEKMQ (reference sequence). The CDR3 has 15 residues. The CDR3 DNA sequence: TGTGCCAGCAGCAACGGACAGGGGGCCTTCTACGAGCAGTACTTC. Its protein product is CASSNGQGAFYEQYF.

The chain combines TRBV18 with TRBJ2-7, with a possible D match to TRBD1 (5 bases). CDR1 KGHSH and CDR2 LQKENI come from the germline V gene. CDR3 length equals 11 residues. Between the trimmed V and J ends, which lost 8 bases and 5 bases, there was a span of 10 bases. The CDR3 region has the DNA TGTGCCAGCCGTACAGGAGACGAGCAGTACTTC. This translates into CASRTGDEQYF.

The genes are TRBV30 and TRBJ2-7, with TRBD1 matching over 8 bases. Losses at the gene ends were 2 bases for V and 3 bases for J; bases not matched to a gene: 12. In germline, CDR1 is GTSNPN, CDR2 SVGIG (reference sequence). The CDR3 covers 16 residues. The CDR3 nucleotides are TGTGCCTGGAGTCCATTTCCCGACAGGGGAGTCTACGAGCAGTACTTC. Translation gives CAWSPFPDRGVYEQYF. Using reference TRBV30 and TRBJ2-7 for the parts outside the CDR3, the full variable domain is SQTIHQWPATLVQPVGSPLSLECTVEGTSNPNLYWYRQAAGRGLQLLFYSVGIGQISSEVPQNLSASRPQDRQFILSSKKLLLSDSGFYLCAWSPFPDRGVYEQYFGPGTRLTVT.

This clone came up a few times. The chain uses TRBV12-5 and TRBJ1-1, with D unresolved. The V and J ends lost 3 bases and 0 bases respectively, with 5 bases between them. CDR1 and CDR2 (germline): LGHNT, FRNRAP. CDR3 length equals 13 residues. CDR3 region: CASGLELNTEAFF. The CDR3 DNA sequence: TGTGCTAGTGGTTTAGAGCTGAACACTGAAGCTTTCTTT.

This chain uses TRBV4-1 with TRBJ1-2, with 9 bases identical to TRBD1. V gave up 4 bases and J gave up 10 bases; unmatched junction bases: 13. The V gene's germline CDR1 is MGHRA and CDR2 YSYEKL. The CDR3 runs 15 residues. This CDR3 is CASSRLIPQGADYTF. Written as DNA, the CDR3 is TGCGCCAGCAGCCGTTTAATCCCACAGGGGGCGGACTACACCTTC.

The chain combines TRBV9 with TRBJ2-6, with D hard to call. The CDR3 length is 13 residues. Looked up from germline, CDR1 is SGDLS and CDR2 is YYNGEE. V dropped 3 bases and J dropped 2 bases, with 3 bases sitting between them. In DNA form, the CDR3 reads TGTGCCAGCAGCGGGGCTGGGGCCAACGTCCTGACTTTC. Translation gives CASSGAGANVLTF.

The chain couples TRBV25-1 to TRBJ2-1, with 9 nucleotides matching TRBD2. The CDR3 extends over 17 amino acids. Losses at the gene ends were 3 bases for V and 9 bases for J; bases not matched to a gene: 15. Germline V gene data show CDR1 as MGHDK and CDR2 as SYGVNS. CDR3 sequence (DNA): TGTGCCAGCAGTGACCCCTACGGAGCGGGAGGATATGGTGAGCAGTTCTTC. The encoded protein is CASSDPYGAGGYGEQFF.

The CDR3 protein is CASSLGSGKSDTQYF. DNA for the CDR3: TGTGCCAGCAGCTTGGGCAGCGGGAAGTCAGATACGCAGTATTTT. This rearrangement joins TRBV7-2 to TRBJ2-3; TRBD2 agrees at 7 bases. CDR1 and CDR2 (germline): SGHTA, FQGNSA. The CDR3 sequence is 15 residues long. The junction had 7 bases not matched to a gene; V was cut back by 3 bases and J by 4 bases.

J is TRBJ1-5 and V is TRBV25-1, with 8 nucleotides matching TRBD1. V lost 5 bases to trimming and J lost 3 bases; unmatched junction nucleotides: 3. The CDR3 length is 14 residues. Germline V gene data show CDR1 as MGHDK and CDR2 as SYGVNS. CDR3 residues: CASSRTGPNQPQHF. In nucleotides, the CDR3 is TGTGCCAGCAGTAGGACAGGGCCCAATCAGCCCCAGCATTTT.

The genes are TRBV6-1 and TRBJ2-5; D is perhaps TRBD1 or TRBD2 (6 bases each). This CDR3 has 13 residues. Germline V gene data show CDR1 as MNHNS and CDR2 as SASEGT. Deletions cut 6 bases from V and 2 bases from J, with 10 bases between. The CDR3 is CASRGGGQETQYF. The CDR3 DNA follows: TGTGCCAGCAGGGGGGGCGGGCAAGAGACCCAGTACTTC.

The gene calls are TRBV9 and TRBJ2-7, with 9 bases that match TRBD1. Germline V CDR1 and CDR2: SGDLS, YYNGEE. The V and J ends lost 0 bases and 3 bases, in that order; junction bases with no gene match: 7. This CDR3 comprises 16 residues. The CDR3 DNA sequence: TGTGCCAGCAGCGTAGCACCCGGGACAGGGTTCTACGAGCAGTACTTC. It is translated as CASSVAPGTGFYEQYF.

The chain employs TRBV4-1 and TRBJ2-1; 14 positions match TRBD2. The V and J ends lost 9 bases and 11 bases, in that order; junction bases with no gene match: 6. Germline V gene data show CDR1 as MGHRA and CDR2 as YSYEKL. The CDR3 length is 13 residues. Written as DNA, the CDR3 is TGCGCCAGTAGGACTAGCGGGGGGACTAAGCAGTTCTTC. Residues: CASRTSGGTKQFF.

CDR3 residues: CASSQIHSLLGNTIYF. Here the CDR3 DNA reads TGTGCCAGCAGCCAAATTCATTCCCTCCTTGGAAACACCATATATTTT. This sequence joins TRBV5-5 and TRBJ1-3; no firm D call. This CDR3 has 16 residues. Per germline, CDR1 SGHKS and CDR2 YYEKEE (reference sequence). The V and J ends lost 4 bases and 3 bases respectively, with 17 bases between them.

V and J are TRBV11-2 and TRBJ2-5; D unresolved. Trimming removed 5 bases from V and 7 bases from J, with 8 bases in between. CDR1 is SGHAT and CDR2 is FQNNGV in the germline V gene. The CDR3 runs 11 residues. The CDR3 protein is CASSALGTQYF. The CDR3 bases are TGTGCCAGCAGCGCCTTGGGGACCCAGTACTTC.

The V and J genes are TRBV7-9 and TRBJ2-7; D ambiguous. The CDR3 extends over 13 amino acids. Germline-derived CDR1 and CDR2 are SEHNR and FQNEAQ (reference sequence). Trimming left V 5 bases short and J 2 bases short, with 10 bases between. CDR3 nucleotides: TGTGCCAGCAGCGCTTTGAACACCTACGAGCAGTACTTC. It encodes CASSALNTYEQYF.